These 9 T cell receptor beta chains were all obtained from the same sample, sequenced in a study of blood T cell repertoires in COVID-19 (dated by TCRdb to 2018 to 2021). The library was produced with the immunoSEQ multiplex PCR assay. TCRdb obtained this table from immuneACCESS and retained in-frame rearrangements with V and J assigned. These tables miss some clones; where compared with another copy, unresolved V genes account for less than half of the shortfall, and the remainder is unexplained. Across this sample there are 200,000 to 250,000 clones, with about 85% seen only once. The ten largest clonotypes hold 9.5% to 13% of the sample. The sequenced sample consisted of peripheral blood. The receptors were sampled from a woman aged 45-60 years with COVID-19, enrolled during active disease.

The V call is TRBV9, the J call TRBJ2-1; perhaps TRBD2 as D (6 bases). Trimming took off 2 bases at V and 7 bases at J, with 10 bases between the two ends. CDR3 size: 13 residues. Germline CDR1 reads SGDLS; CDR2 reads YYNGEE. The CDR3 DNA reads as TGTGCCAGCAGCGTCAACGGGGGAAATGAGCAGTTCTTC. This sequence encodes CASSVNGGNEQFF.

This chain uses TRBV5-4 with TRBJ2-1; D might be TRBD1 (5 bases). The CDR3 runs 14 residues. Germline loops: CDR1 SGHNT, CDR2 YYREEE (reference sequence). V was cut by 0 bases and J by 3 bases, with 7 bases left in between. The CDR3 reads CASSLGQNYNEQFF. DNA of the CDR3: TGTGCCAGCAGCTTGGGACAGAACTACAATGAGCAGTTCTTC.

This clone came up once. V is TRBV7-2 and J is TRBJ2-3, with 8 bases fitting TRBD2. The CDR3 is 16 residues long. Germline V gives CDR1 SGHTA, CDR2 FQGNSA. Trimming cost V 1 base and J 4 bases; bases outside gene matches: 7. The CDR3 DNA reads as TGTGCCAGCAGCTTAGACAGCGGGGGACGATCAGATACGCAGTATTTT. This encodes CASSLDSGGRSDTQYF. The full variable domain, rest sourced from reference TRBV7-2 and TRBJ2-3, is GAGVSQSPSNKVTEKGKDVELRCDPISGHTALYWYRQSLGQGLEFLIYFQGNSAPDKSGLPSDRFSAERTGGSVSTLTIQRTQQEDSAVYLCASSLDSGGRSDTQYFGPGTRLTVL.

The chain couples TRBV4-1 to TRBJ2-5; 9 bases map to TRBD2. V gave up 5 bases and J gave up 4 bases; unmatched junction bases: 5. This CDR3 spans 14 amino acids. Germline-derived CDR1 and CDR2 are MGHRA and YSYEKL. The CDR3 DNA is TGCGCCAGCAGCTTGACTAGCGGTGGAGAGACCCAGTACTTC. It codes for CASSLTSGGETQYF.

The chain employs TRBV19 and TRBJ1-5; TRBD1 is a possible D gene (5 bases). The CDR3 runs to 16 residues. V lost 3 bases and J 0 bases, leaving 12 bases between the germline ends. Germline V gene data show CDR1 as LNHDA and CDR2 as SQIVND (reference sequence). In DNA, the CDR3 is TGTGCCAGTAGTATGGGAGGGGTTTATAGCAATCAGCCCCAGCATTTT. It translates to CASSMGGVYSNQPQHF.

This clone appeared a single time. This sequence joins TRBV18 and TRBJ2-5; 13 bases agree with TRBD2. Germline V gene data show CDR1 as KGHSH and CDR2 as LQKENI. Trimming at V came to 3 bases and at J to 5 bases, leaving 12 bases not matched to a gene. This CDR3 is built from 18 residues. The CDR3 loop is CASSPSWTSGGPGETQYF. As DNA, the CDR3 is TGTGCCAGCTCACCCTCCTGGACTAGCGGGGGACCAGGGGAGACCCAGTACTTC.

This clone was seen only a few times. CDR3 DNA: TGTGCCACCGGAGGGGGCATACACCTTTTAAATGAGCAGTTCTTC. This translates into CATGGGIHLLNEQFF. This rearrangement joins TRBV24-1 to TRBJ2-1; D is perhaps TRBD1 (7 bases). CDR1 and CDR2 (germline): KGHDR, SFDVKD. Trimming removed 9 bases from V and 7 bases from J, with 21 bases in between. CDR3 length: 15 residues.

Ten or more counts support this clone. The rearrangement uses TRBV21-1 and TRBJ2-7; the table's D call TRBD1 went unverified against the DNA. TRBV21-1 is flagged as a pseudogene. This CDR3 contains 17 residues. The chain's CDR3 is CASSPALPDRVVYEQYV. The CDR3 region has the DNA TGTGCCAGCAGCCCAGCACTCCCCGACAGGGTTGTCTACGAGCAGTACGTC.

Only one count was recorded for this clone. CDR3 sequence reads: CASSPDGEAGHNYGYTF. CDR3 bases: TGTGCCAGCAGCCCCGACGGAGAGGCAGGGCACAACTATGGCTACACCTTC. The genes are TRBV9 and TRBJ1-2, with a tentative D call TRBD1 (5 bases). CDR3 size: 17 residues. Trimming pared 4 bases from V and 2 bases from J, leaving 21 bases between. Germline assignment: CDR1 SGDLS and CDR2 YYNGEE.